These 20 T cell receptor beta chains were sequenced from one sample in a study of graft-versus-host responses after intestinal transplantation (dated by TCRdb to the early 2020s). No antigen has been assigned to these receptors. The sample's time point, from its label and the paper: cells obtained before transplantation from donor or recipient. Library preparation was by the immunoSEQ multiplex PCR assay. TCRdb's version of the immuneACCESS table is confined to in-frame rearrangements and falls short of the full clone set. An unresolved V gene accounts for under half of the shortfall where checked; the remainder is of unknown origin. In this sample the table shows over 55,000 clones, about 87% of which occur a single time. 0.39% of the sample comes from the top ten. The sample was unstimulated CD4+ T cells sorted from spleen or lymph node cells, taken before transplant. Receptors originate from a human donor who was the organ donor for an intestinal transplant.

The chain recombines TRBV19 with TRBJ1-3; tentative D call: TRBD1 (6 bases). The CDR3 has 14 amino acids. CDR1 and CDR2 (germline): LNHDA, SQIVND (reference sequence). V was clipped by 6 bases and J by 2 bases, with 11 bases between them. DNA for the CDR3: TGTGCCAGTAGCCCAGGGGCGCCTGGAAACACCATATATTTT. Translated: CASSPGAPGNTIYF.

The chain joins TRBV6-4 to TRBJ2-3; 8 positions agree with TRBD1. The junction had 22 bases not matched to a gene; V was cut back by 4 bases and J by 4 bases. Per germline, CDR1 MRHNA and CDR2 SNTAGT. The CDR3 totals 20 residues. Written as DNA, the CDR3 is TGTGCCAGCAGTGGTACAGGGGGAGTTGTCGCAAGTCGGCATTCAGATACGCAGTATTTT. Its protein is CASSGTGGVVASRHSDTQYF.

J is TRBJ1-3 and V is TRBV28, with 7 bases fitting TRBD1. The CDR3 contains 14 residues. Germline CDR1 reads MDHEN; CDR2 reads SYDVKM. V dropped 4 bases and J dropped 3; count of bases not matched to a gene: 3. CDR3 protein: CASSSQGFGNTIYF. For the CDR3, the DNA is TGTGCCAGCAGTTCACAGGGGTTTGGAAACACCATATATTTT.

This clone was detected only once. The CDR3 nucleotides are TGTGCCAGCAGTTTATCATCACGGGTAGGGGGCCGGTCCTACGAGCAGTACGTC. It encodes CASSLSSRVGGRSYEQYV. The V call is TRBV28, the J call TRBJ2-7; TRBD1 aligns across 7 bases. CDR1 MDHEN and CDR2 SYDVKM come from the germline V gene. V lost 1 base and J lost 1; bases outside the gene matches: 13. The CDR3 covers 18 residues.

The chain recombines TRBV27 with TRBJ2-1, with 10 bases matching TRBD2. J lost 9 bases, V lost 1 base, and 9 bases had no gene match. Germline V gene data show CDR1 as MNHEY and CDR2 as SMNVEV (reference sequence). The CDR3 totals 16 residues. CDR3: CASSLLVASGGSEQFF. The CDR3 DNA reads TGTGCCAGCAGTTTATTGGTGGCTAGCGGGGGTAGTGAGCAGTTCTTC.

The J gene is TRBJ1-1, the V gene TRBV19; 8 bases match TRBD1. The CDR3 is 14 residues long. The V and J ends lost 6 bases and 0 bases, in that order; junction bases with no gene match: 3. Germline assignment: CDR1 LNHDA and CDR2 SQIVND (reference sequence). CDR3 sequence (DNA): TGTGCCAGTAGCTGGGACAGGCTGAACACTGAAGCTTTCTTT. Protein: CASSWDRLNTEAFF.

This rearrangement joins TRBV4-2 to TRBJ2-5; the D gene is possibly TRBD2 (6 bases). Germline-derived CDR1 and CDR2 are LGHNA and YNFKEQ. This CDR3 comprises 16 residues. V gave up 1 base and J gave up 3 bases, with 15 bases separating them. The CDR3 DNA reads TGTGCCAGCAGCCAAGGGGTCGGGGCGGGGAAAGAGACCCAGTACTTC. Its translation is CASSQGVGAGKETQYF.

The rearrangement uses TRBV29-1 and TRBJ2-2; 10 bases match TRBD2. This CDR3 has 13 residues. Germline assignment: CDR1 SQVTM and CDR2 ANQGSEA. With V trimmed by 5 bases and J by 6 bases, 3 bases remained unmatched. The CDR3 region has the DNA TGCAGCGTTCCGGGACTAGCGTCCGGGGAGCTGTTTTTT. It specifies CSVPGLASGELFF.

The rearrangement links TRBV28 to TRBJ1-3, with D tentatively TRBD1 (6 bases). V lost 7 bases and J lost 2, with 12 bases in between. CDR1 and CDR2 from the germline V gene are MDHEN and SYDVKM. The CDR3 sequence is 14 residues long. The CDR3 reads CASNGGLTGNTIYF. As DNA, the CDR3 is TGTGCCAGCAACGGGGGGCTTACTGGAAACACCATATATTTT.

This clone has more than one count but fewer than ten. The V and J genes are TRBV19 and TRBJ1-6; tentatively, D is TRBD1 (5 bases). The V end lost 9 bases, the J end lost 6 bases, and 18 bases lay between the germline ends. The CDR3 extends over 15 amino acids. Per the germline V gene, CDR1 is LNHDA and CDR2 is SQIVND (reference sequence). The CDR3 protein is CASNPMQGPNSPLHF. Here the CDR3 DNA reads TGTGCCAGCAACCCCATGCAGGGCCCTAATTCACCCCTCCACTTT.

The chain uses TRBV30 and TRBJ1-1, with D perhaps TRBD1 (5 bases). The CDR3 extends over 14 amino acids. CDR1 and CDR2 (germline): GTSNPN, SVGIG (reference sequence). V was clipped by 3 bases and J by 2 bases, with 13 bases between them. The CDR3 nucleotides are TGTGCCTGGAGCGGCGGGACGGCCAACACTGAAGCTTTCTTT. Residues: CAWSGGTANTEAFF.

The chain combines TRBV7-2 with TRBJ1-6; D is perhaps TRBD1 (5 bases). V was clipped by 6 bases and J by 8 bases, with 11 bases between them. CDR1 is SGHTA and CDR2 is FQGNSA in the germline V gene. CDR3 length: 13 residues. This CDR3 is CASRRQGDSPLHF. The CDR3 nucleotides are TGTGCCAGCAGGAGACAAGGGGATTCACCCCTCCACTTT.

The chain recombines TRBV6-7 with TRBJ1-2, with a weak D call TRBD1 (6 bases). TRBV6-7 is an ORF for which the function is uncertain. The CDR3 has 17 residues. V was trimmed by 0 bases and J by 3 bases, leaving 17 bases between them. The CDR3 sequence: CASSYSGPGAGDYGYTF. CDR3 coding DNA: TGTGCCAGCAGTTACTCTGGTCCGGGGGCGGGGGACTATGGCTACACCTTC.

V gene TRBV27 combines with J gene TRBJ2-1; the D gene is possibly TRBD2 (6 bases). This CDR3 region has 14 residues. V gave up 4 bases and J gave up 1 base, with 8 bases separating them. Per the germline V gene, CDR1 is MNHEY and CDR2 is SMNVEV (reference sequence). The CDR3 sequence: CASSSSDSYNEQFF. The CDR3 DNA reads as TGTGCCAGCAGTTCTAGCGATTCCTACAATGAGCAGTTCTTC.

The V and J genes are TRBV18 and TRBJ1-2, with 8 positions matching TRBD1. The CDR3 runs 14 residues. V was pared by 4 bases and J by 7 bases, with 8 bases of the junction left unmatched. CDR1 is KGHSH and CDR2 is LQKENI in the germline V gene. This CDR3 reads CASSLGVTGGGYTF. The CDR3, as DNA: TGTGCCAGCTCACTGGGAGTCACAGGGGGTGGCTACACCTTC. The complete variable domain, with remaining parts taken from reference TRBV18 and TRBJ1-2, reads NAGVMQNPRHLVRRRGQEARLRCSPMKGHSHVYWYRQLPEEGLKFMVYLQKENIIDESGMPKERFSAEFPKEGPSILRIQQVVRGDSAAYFCASSLGVTGGGYTFGSGTRLTVV.

Here the CDR3 DNA reads TGTGCCAGCAGCCCCAAAGCGGGGAGGGGTTCCTACAATGAGCAGTTCTTC. Translated, it gives CASSPKAGRGSYNEQFF. The genes are TRBV5-4 and TRBJ2-1; 7 bases align to TRBD2. Germline CDR1 and CDR2: SGHNT and YYREEE (reference sequence). This CDR3 region has 17 residues. Unmatched junction bases numbered 11, after V lost 4 bases and J lost 1 base.

This rearrangement joins TRBV7-9 to TRBJ2-5, with 14 bases aligning to TRBD2. Germline assignment: CDR1 SEHNR and CDR2 FQNEAQ (reference sequence). The CDR3 is 16 residues long. Trimming cost V 6 bases and J 5 bases; bases outside gene matches: 8. In nucleotides, the CDR3 is TGTGCCAGCAGTACTGGGACTAGCGGGGGTTTTGAGACCCAGTACTTC. The encoded protein is CASSTGTSGGFETQYF.

CDR3 region: CASSRRPTGFNSPLHF. CDR3 sequence (DNA): TGTGCCAGCAGCCGCAGACCCACAGGGTTTAATTCACCCCTCCACTTT. The chain employs TRBV11-1 and TRBJ1-6, with D maybe TRBD1 (6 bases). V lost 5 bases to trimming and J lost 6 bases, with 17 bases between them. The CDR3 has 16 residues. Germline CDR1 is SGHAT and CDR2 is FQDESV (reference sequence).

This clone was observed a handful of times. The gene calls are TRBV28 and TRBJ1-5, with 8 positions matching TRBD1. Germline lookup yields CDR1 MDHEN and CDR2 SYDVKM. The CDR3 sequence is 14 residues long. The V gene end was trimmed by 7 bases and the J gene end by 6 bases; junction bases not matched to a gene: 8. The chain's CDR3 is CASTPSGGGQPQHF. Written as DNA, the CDR3 is TGTGCCAGCACCCCCTCAGGGGGCGGTCAGCCCCAGCATTTT.

The chain links TRBV6-1 to TRBJ2-5; possibly TRBD1 for D (7 bases). The CDR3 length is 16 residues. V lost 2 bases to trimming and J lost 5 bases, with 18 bases between them. Per germline, CDR1 MNHNS and CDR2 SASEGT. The CDR3, as DNA: TGTGCCAGCAGTGAATCATATTGGAGGGGGCAGGAGACCCAGTACTTC. It specifies CASSESYWRGQETQYF.